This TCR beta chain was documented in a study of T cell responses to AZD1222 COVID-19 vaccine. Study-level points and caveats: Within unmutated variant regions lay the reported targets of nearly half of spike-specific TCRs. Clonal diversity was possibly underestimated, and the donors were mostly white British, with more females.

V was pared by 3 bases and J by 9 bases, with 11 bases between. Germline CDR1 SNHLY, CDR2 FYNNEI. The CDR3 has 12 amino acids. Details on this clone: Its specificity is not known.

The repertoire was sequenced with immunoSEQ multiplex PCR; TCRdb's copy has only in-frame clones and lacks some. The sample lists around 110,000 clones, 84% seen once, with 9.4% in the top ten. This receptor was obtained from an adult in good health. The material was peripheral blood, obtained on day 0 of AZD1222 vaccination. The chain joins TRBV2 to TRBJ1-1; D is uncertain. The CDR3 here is CASSDASFQAFF. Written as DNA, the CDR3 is TGTGCCAGCAGTGACGCAAGCTTCCAAGCTTTCTTT.